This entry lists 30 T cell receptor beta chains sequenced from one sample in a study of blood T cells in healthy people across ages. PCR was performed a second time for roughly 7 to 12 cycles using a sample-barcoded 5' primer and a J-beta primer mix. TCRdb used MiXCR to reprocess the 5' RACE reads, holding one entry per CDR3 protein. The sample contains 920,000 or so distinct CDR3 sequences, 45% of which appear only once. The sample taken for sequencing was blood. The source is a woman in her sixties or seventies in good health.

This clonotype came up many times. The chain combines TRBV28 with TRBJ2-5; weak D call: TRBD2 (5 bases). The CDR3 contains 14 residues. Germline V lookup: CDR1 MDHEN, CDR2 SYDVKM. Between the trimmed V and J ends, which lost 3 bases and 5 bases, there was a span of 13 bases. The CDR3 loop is CASSLDGRGETQYF. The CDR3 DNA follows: TGTGCCAGCAGTTTGGACGGAAGAGGGGAGACCCAGTACTTC. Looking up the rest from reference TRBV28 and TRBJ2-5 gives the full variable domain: DVKVTQSSRYLVKRTGEKVFLECVQDMDHENMFWYRQDPGLGLRLIYFSYDVKMKEKGDIPEGYSVSREKKERFSLILESASTNQTSMYLCASSLDGRGETQYFGPGTRLLVL.

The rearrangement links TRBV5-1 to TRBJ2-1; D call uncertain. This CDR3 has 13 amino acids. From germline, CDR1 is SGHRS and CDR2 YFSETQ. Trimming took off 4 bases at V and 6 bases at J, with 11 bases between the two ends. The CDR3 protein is CASSPGATNEQFF. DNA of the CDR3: TGCGCCAGCAGCCCAGGAGCGACCAATGAGCAGTTCTTC.

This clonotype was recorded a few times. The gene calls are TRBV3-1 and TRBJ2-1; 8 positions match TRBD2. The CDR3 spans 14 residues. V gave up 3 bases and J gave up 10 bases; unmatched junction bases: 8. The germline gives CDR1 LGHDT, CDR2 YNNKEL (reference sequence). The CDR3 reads CASSQTIAGKEQFF. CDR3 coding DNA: TGTGCCAGCAGCCAGACCATAGCGGGAAAGGAGCAGTTCTTC.

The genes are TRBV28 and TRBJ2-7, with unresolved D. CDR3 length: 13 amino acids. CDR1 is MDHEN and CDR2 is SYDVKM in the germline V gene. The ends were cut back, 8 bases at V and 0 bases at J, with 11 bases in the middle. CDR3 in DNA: TGTGCCAGCCGACCGGGCAGCTCCTACGAGCAGTACTTC. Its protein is CASRPGSSYEQYF.

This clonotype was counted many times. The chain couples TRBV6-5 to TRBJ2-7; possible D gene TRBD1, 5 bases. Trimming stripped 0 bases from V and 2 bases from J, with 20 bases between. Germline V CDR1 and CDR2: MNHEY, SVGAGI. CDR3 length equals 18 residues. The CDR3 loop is CASSYSNRLIRKTYEQYF. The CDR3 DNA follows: TGTGCCAGCAGTTACTCGAACAGGTTAATCCGTAAAACCTACGAGCAGTACTTC.

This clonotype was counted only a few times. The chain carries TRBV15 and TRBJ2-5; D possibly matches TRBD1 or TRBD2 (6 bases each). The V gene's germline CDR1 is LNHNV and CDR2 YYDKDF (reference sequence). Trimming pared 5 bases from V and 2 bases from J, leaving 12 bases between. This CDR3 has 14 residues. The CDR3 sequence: CATSLVGGQETQYF. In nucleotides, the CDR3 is TGTGCCACCAGCCTGGTAGGGGGGCAAGAGACCCAGTACTTC.

This CDR3 is CASSYSIYSNQPQHF. The DNA for the CDR3 is TGTGCCAGCAGTTACTCGATCTATAGCAATCAGCCCCAGCATTTT. The rearrangement uses TRBV6-5 and TRBJ1-5, with no clear D. V dropped 0 bases and J dropped 0 bases, with 6 bases sitting between them. CDR1 is MNHEY, CDR2 SVGAGI, per germline. The CDR3 runs 15 residues.

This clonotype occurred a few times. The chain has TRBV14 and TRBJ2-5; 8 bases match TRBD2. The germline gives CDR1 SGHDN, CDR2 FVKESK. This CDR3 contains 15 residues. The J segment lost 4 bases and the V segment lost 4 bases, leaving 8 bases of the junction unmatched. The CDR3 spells CASSRRTSRPETQYF. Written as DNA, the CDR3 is TGTGCCAGCAGCCGCAGGACTAGCCGCCCAGAGACCCAGTACTTC.

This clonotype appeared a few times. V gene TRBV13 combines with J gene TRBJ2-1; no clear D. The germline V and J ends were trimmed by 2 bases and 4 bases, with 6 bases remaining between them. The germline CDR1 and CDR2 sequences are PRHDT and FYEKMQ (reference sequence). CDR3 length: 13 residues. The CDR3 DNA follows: TGTGCCAGCAGCTTATGGGATTACAATGAGCAGTTCTTC. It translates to CASSLWDYNEQFF.

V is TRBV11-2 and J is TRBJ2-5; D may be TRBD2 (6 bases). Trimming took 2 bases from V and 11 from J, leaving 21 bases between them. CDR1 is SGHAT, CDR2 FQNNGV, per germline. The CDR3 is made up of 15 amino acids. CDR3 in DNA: TGTGCCAGCAGCTTATGGAGGGGCACCTACAATGAGCAGTACTTC. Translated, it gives CASSLWRGTYNEQYF.

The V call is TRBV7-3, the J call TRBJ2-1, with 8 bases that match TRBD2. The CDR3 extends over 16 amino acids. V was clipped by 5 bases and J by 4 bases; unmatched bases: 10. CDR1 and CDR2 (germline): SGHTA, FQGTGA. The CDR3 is CASSRTPTSDYNEQFF. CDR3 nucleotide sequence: TGTGCCAGCAGCCGCACCCCGACTAGCGATTACAATGAGCAGTTCTTC.

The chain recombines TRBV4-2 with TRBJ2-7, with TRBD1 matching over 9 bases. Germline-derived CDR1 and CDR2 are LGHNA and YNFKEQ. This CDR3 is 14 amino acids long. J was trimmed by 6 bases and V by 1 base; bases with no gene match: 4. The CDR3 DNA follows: TGTGCCAGCAGCCAAGCGGGACAGGGCGGCGAGCAGTACTTC. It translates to CASSQAGQGGEQYF.

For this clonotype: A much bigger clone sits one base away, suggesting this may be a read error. CDR3 coding DNA: TGCACCAGCAGCCGGAGCCAAGAGACCCAGTACTTC. Protein sequence: CTSSRSQETQYF. The chain uses TRBV5-1 and TRBJ2-5; D is uncertain. The CDR3 length is 12 residues. In germline, CDR1 is SGHRS, CDR2 YFSETQ.

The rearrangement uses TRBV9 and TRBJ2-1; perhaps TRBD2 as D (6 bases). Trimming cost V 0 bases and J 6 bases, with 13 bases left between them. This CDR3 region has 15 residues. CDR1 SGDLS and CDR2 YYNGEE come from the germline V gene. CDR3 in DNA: TGTGCCAGCAGCGTAGGGGGGGATCTGGTCAATGAGCAGTTCTTC. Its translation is CASSVGGDLVNEQFF.

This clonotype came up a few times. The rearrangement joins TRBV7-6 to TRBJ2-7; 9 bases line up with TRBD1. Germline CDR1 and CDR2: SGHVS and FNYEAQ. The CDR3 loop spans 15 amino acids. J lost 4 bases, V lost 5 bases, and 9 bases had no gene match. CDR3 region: CASSATGTGHYEQYF. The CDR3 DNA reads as TGTGCCAGCAGCGCAACCGGGACAGGGCATTACGAGCAGTACTTC.

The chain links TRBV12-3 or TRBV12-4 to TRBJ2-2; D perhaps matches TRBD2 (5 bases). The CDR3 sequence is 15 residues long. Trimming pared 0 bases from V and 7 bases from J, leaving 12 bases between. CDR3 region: CASSLAGEAGGELFF. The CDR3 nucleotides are TGTGCCAGCAGTTTAGCGGGAGAGGCAGGCGGGGAGCTGTTTTTT.

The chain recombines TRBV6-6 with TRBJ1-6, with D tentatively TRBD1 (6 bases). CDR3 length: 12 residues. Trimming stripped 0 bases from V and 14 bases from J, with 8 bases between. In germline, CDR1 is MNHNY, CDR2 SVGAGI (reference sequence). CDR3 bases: TGTGCCAGCAGTTACTCAGGGGGAACCCTCCACTTT. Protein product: CASSYSGGTLHF.

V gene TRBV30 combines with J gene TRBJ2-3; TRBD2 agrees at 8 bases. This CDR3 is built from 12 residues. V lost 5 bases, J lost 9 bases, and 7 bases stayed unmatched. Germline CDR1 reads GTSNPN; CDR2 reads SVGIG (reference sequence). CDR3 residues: CAWSMGLVTQYF. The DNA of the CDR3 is TGTGCCTGGTCAATGGGACTAGTCACGCAGTATTTT.

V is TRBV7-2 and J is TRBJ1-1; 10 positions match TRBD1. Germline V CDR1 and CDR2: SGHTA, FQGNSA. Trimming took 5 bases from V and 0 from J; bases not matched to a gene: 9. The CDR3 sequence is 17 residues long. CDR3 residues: CASSKGQGRVMNTEAFF. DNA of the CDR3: TGTGCCAGCAGCAAGGGACAGGGGCGAGTTATGAACACTGAAGCTTTCTTT. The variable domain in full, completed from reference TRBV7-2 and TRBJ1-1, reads GAGVSQSPSNKVTEKGKDVELRCDPISGHTALYWYRQSLGQGLEFLIYFQGNSAPDKSGLPSDRFSAERTGGSVSTLTIQRTQQEDSAVYLCASSKGQGRVMNTEAFFGQGTRLTVV.

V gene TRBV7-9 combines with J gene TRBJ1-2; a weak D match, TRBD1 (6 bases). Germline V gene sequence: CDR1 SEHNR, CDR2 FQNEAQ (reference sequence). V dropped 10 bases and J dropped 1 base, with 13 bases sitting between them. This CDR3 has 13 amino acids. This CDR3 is CATEGGNNYGYTF. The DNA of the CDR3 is TGTGCCACCGAGGGGGGGAATAACTATGGCTACACCTTC.

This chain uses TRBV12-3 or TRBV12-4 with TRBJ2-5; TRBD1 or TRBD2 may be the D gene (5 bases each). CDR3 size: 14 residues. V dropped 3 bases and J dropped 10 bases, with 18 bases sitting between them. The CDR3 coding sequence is TGTGCCAGCAGTTTGAGTCCGGGACCAGTGGGCCAGTACTTC. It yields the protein CASSLSPGPVGQYF.

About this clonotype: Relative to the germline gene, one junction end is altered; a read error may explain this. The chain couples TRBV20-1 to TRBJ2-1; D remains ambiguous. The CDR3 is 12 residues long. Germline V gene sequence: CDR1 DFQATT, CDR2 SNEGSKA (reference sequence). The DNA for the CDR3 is TGCAGGGCTAGGTCGGGTTCCAATGAGCAGTTCTTC. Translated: CRARSGSNEQFF.

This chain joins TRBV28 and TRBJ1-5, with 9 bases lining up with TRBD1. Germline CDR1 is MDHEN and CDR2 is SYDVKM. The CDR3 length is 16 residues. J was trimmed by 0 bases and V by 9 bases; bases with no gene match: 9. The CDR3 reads CASQTGGLNSNQPQHF. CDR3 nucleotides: TGTGCCAGTCAAACAGGGGGCCTAAATAGCAATCAGCCCCAGCATTTT.

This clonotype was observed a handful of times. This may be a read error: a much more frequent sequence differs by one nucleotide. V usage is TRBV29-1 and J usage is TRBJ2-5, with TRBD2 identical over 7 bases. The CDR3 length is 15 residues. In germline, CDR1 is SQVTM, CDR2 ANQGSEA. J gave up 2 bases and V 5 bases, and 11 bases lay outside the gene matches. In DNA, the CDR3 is TGCAGCGTTCTCCGCCCACGAGCGGGACAAGAGACCCAGTACTTC. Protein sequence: CSVLRPRAGQETQYF.

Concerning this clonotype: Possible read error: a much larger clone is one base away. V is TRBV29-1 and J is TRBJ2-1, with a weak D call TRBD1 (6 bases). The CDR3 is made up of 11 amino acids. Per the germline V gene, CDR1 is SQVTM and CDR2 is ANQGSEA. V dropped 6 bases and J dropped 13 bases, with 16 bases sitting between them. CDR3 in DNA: TGCAGCGTAGACCGGGACACTGACCAGTTCTTC. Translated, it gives CSVDRDTDQFF.

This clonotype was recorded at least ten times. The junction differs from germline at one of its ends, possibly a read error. CDR3 DNA sequence: TGTGCCAGCAGCTTAGAGAGCTCCTACAATGAGCAGTTCTTC. This sequence encodes CASSLESSYNEQFF. The chain recombines TRBV5-1 with TRBJ2-1; D remains ambiguous. The CDR3 loop spans 14 amino acids. CDR1 and CDR2 (germline): SGHRS, YFSETQ.

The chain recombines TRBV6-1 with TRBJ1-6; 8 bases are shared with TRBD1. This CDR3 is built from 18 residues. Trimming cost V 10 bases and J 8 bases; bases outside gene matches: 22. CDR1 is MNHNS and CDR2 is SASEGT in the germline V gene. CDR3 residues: CATLLGQGATRRDSPLHF. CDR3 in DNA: TGTGCCACCCTACTGGGGCAGGGGGCGACTCGAAGAGATTCACCCCTCCACTTT.

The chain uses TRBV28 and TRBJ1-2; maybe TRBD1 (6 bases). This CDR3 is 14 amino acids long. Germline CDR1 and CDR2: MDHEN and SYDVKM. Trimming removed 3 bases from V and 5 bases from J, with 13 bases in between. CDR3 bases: TGTGCCAGCAGTTTGGACGACAGGCCTTATGGCTACACCTTC. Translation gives CASSLDDRPYGYTF.

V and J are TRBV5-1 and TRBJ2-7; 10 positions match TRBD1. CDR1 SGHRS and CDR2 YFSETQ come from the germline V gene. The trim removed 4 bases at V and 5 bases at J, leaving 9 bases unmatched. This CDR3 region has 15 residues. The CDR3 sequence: CASSMVGTGVNEQYF. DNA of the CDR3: TGCGCCAGCAGCATGGTAGGGACAGGGGTTAACGAGCAGTACTTC. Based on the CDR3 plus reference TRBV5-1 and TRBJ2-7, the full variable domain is KAGVTQTPRYLIKTRGQQVTLSCSPISGHRSVSWYQQTPGQGLQFLFEYFSETQRNKGNFPGRFSGRQFSNSRSEMNVSTLELGDSALYLCASSMVGTGVNEQYFGPGTRLTVT.

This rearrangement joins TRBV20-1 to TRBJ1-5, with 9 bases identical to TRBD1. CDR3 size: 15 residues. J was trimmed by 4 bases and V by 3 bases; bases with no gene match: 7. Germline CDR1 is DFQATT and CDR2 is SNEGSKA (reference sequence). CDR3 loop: CSASVLTGGNQPQHF. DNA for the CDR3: TGCAGTGCTAGTGTCCTGACAGGGGGAAATCAGCCCCAGCATTTT.